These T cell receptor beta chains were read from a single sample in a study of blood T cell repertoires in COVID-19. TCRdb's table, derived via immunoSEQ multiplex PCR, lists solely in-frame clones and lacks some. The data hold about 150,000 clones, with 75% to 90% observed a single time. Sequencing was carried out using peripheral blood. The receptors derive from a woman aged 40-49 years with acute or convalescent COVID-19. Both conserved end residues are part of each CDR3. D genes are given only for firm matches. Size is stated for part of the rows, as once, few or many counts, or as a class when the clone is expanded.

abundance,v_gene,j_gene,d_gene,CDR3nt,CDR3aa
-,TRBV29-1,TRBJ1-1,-,TGCAGCGCTGGTCGTGGGTCCGGAGGCACTGAAGCTTTCTTT,CSAGRGSGGTEAFF
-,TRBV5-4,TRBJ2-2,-,TGTGCCAGCAGCGATGCGGACAGGAACACCGGGGAGCTGTTTTTT,CASSDADRNTGELFF
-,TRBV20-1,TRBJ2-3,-,TGCAGTGCTGGTCACGGTACGCAGTATTTT,CSAGHGTQYF
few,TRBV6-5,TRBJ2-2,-,TGTGCCAGCAGTCGTTTAGGGGAGCTGTTTTTT,CASSRLGELFF
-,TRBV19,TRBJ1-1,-,TGTGCCAGTAGTATAGCAGGGAAAGATGGCACTGAAGCTTTCTTT,CASSIAGKDGTEAFF
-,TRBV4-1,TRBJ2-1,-,TGCGCCAGCAGCCAAGGACGGGTAGTTGTTACCAATGAGCAGTTCTTC,CASSQGRVVVTNEQFF
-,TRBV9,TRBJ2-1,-,TGTGCCAGCACCGCCGGGGATACTGGCAATGAGCAGTTCTTC,CASTAGDTGNEQFF
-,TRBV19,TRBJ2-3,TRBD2,TGTGCCAGTAGTACTAGCGGGGGGTACACAGATACGCAGTATTTT,CASSTSGGYTDTQYF
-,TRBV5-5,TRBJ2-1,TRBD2,TGTGCCAGCAGCTTGGAGGGTCTAGCGGGGTACAATGAGCAGTTCTTC,CASSLEGLAGYNEQFF
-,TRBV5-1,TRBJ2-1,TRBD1,TGCGCCAGCAGCTTGGAGGGGGCCTCCGAGTCCCTCAATGAGCAGTTCTTC,CASSLEGASESLNEQFF
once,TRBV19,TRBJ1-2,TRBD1,TGTGCCAGTCAATATCGCCACAGGGGGCTTAACTATGGCTACACCTTC,CASQYRHRGLNYGYTF
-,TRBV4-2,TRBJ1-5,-,TGTGCCAGCAGCCAAGACGGACAGACAAATCAGCCCCAGCATTTT,CASSQDGQTNQPQHF
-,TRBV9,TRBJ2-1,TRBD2,TGTGCCAGCAGCACAACCGGGACTAGCGAAGACAATGAGCAGTTCTTC,CASSTTGTSEDNEQFF
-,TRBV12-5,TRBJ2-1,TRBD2,TGTGCTAGTGGTTCATCGGATAAAGATGATGCGGGGGGGCGGGAGCAGTTCTTC,CASGSSDKDDAGGREQFF
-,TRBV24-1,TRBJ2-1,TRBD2,TGTGCCACCAGTGACACCGGGACTAGAAGCAATGAGCAGTTCTTC,CATSDTGTRSNEQFF
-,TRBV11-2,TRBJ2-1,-,TGTGCCAGCAGTCGAAACGGTCAGCAGTTCTTC,CASSRNGQQFF
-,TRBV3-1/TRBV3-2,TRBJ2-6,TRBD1,TGTGCCAGCAGCCAACCGGACAGGTCTGGGGCCAACGTCCTGACTTTC,CASSQPDRSGANVLTF
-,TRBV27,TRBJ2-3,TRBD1,TGTGCCAGCAGTTTAATCCAGGGGGCCACAGATACGCAGTATTTT,CASSLIQGATDTQYF
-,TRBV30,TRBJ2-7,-,TGTGCCTGGAGTGTGGGGGGGGGCGGCTACGAGCAGTACTTC,CAWSVGGGGYEQYF
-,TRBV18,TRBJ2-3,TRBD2,TGTGCCAGCTCACCACTTGGCGGGAGGGCCCTTGATACGCAGTATTTT,CASSPLGGRALDTQYF
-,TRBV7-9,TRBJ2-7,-,TGTGCCAGCAGCCGGATCTCACCGACAACCCCTACCTACGAGCAGTACTTC,CASSRISPTTPTYEQYF